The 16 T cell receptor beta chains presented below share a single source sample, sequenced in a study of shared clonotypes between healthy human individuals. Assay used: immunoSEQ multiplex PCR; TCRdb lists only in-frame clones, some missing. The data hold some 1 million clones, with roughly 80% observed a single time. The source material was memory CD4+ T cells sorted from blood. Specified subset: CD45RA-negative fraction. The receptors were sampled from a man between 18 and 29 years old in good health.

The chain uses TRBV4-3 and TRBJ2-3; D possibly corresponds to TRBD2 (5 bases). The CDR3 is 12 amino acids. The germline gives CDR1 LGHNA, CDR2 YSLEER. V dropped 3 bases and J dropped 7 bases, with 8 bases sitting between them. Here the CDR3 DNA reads TGCGCCAGCAGCCAGACCGGGAATACGCAGTATTTT. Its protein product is CASSQTGNTQYF.

Written as DNA, the CDR3 is TGTGCCACCAGCAGAGGTGGAGGGTCCGAGGATACGCAGTATTTT. Residues: CATSRGGGSEDTQYF. The V call is TRBV15, the J call TRBJ2-3; a possible D gene is TRBD2 (6 bases). Germline loops: CDR1 LNHNV, CDR2 YYDKDF (reference sequence). The CDR3 runs 15 residues. With 1 base removed from V and 6 bases from J, the gap between germline ends came to 14 bases.

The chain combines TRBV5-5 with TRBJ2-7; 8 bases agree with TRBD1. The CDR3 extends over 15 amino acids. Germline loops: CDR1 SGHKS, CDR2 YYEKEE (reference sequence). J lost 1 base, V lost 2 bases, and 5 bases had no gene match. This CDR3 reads CASSFQGATSYEQYF. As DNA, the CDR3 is TGTGCCAGCAGCTTTCAGGGGGCGACTTCCTACGAGCAGTACTTC.

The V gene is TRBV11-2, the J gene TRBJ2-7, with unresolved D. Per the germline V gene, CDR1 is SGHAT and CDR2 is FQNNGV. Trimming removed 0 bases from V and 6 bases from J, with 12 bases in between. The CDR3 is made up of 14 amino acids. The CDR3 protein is CASSLDPTVPEQYF. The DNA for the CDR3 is TGTGCCAGCAGCTTAGATCCGACGGTCCCCGAGCAGTACTTC.

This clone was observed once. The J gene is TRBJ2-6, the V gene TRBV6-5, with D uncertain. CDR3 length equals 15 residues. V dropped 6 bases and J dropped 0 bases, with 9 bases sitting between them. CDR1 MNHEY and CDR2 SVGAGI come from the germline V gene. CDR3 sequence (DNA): TGTGCCAGCAGCCCCGCCCACTCTGGGGCCAACGTCCTGACTTTC. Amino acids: CASSPAHSGANVLTF.

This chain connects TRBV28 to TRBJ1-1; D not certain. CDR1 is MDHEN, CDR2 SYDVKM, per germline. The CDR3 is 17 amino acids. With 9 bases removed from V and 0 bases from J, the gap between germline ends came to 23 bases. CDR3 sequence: CASASANRFVMNTEAFF. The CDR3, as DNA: TGTGCCAGTGCCTCAGCAAACAGATTCGTCATGAACACTGAAGCTTTCTTT.

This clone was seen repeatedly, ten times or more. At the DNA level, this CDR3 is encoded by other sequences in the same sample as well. DNA for the CDR3: TGTGCCAGCAGCTTAGATAGCAATCAGCCCCAGCATTTT. Its translation is CASSLDSNQPQHF. The rearrangement uses TRBV7-2 and TRBJ1-5, with D unclear. V shed 1 base and J shed 0 bases, with 1 base lying between them. The CDR3 loop spans 13 amino acids. CDR1 SGHTA and CDR2 FQGNSA come from the germline V gene. Looking up the rest from reference TRBV7-2 and TRBJ1-5 gives the full variable domain: GAGVSQSPSNKVTEKGKDVELRCDPISGHTALYWYRQSLGQGLEFLIYFQGNSAPDKSGLPSDRFSAERTGGSVSTLTIQRTQQEDSAVYLCASSLDSNQPQHFGDGTRLSIL.

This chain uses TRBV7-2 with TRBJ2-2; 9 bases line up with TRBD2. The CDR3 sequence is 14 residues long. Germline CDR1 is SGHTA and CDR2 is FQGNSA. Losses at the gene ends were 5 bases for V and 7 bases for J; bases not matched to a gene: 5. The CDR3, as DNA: TGTGCCAGCAGCGCGGGACTAGCAGTCGGGGAGCTGTTTTTT. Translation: CASSAGLAVGELFF. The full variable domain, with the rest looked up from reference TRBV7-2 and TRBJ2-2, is GAGVSQSPSNKVTEKGKDVELRCDPISGHTALYWYRQSLGQGLEFLIYFQGNSAPDKSGLPSDRFSAERTGGSVSTLTIQRTQQEDSAVYLCASSAGLAVGELFFGEGSRLTVL.

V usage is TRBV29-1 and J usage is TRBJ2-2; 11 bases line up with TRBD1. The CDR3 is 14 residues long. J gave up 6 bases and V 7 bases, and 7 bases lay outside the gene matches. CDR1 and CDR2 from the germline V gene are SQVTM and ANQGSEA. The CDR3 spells CSAAWDRGAGELFF. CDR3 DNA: TGCAGCGCAGCATGGGACAGGGGGGCCGGGGAGCTGTTTTTT.

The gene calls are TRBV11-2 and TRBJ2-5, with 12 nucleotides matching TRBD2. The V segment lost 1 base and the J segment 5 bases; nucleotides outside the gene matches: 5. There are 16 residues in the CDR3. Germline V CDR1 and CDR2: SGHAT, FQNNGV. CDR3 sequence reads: CASSLGLAGGYETQYF. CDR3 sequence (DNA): TGTGCCAGCAGCTTAGGGCTAGCGGGAGGGTACGAGACCCAGTACTTC.

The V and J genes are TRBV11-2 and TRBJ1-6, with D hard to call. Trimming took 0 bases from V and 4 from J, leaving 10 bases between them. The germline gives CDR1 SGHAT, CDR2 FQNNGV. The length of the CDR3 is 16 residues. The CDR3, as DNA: TGTGCCAGCAGCTTAGATCTAGCAGTTTATAATTCACCCCTCCACTTT. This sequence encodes CASSLDLAVYNSPLHF.

The DNA for the CDR3 is TGCGCCAGCAGCTTGACAGGGTGGGCCCAGTACTTC. Residues: CASSLTGWAQYF. V gene TRBV5-1 combines with J gene TRBJ2-5; tentative D call: TRBD1 (6 bases). V was clipped by 1 base and J by 9 bases, with 10 bases between them. The CDR3 totals 12 residues. Looked up from germline, CDR1 is SGHRS and CDR2 is YFSETQ.

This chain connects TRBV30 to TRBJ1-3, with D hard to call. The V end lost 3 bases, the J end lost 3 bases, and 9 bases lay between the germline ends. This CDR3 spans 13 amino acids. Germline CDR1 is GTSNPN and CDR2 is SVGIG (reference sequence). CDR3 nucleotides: TGTGCCTGGAGCCAGGCCAGTGGAAACACCATATATTTT. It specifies CAWSQASGNTIYF.

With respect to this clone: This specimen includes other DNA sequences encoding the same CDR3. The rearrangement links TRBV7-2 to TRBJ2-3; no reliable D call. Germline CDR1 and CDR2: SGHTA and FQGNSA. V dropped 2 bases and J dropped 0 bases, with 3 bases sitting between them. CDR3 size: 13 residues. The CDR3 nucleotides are TGTGCCAGCAGCTTACCGAGCACAGATACGCAGTATTTT. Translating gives CASSLPSTDTQYF. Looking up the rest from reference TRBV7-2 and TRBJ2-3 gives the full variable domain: GAGVSQSPSNKVTEKGKDVELRCDPISGHTALYWYRQSLGQGLEFLIYFQGNSAPDKSGLPSDRFSAERTGGSVSTLTIQRTQQEDSAVYLCASSLPSTDTQYFGPGTRLTVL.

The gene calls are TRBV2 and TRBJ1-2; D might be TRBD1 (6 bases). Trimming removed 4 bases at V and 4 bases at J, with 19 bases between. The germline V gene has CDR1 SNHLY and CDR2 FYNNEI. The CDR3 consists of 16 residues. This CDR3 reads CASSVTGTQAAYGYTF. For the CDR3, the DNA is TGTGCCAGCAGTGTAACCGGGACACAAGCCGCCTATGGCTACACCTTC.

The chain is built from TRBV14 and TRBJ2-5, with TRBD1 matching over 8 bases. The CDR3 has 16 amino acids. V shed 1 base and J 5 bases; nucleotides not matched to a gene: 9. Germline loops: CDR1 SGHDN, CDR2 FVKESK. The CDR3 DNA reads TGTGCCAGCAGCCAAGGACAGGGGATGATCCACGAGACCCAGTACTTC. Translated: CASSQGQGMIHETQYF.